The source of this T cell receptor beta chain is a study of T cell changes during pregnancy in multiple sclerosis. The CDR3 has 16 residues. CDR1 and CDR2 from the germline V gene are SGDLS and YYNGEE. V lost 0 bases to trimming and J lost 1 base, with 13 bases between them. This clone was observed a single time. Sequencing used immunoSEQ multiplex PCR; TCRdb keeps in-frame clones, though not all of them. There are some 50,000 clones in the sample; approximately 95% occur only once, and 5.5% to 6% lies in the top ten. The TCR sequence derives from a female donor with multiple sclerosis, enrolled in a pregnancy study. Sequenced here: CD8+ T cells from peripheral blood mononuclear cells, sampled in the first trimester of pregnancy. The chain combines TRBV9 with TRBJ1-1, with TRBD1 as a possible D gene (5 bases). Here the CDR3 reads CASSVEGVPQNTEAFF. CDR3 in DNA: TGTGCCAGCAGCGTAGAAGGGGTCCCACAGAACACTGAAGCTTTCTTT.